These 27 T cell receptor beta chains were all obtained from the same sample, sequenced in a study of blood T cell repertoires in COVID-19. This table comes from immunoSEQ multiplex PCR, and its TCRdb copy is limited to in-frame clones, with some not included. The repertoire holds around 200,000 clones, about 83% seen once, with 5.6% in the top ten. Specimen: PBMCs or T cells enriched from blood (not recorded which). The receptor source for this set is a man in his forties with acute COVID-19.

The V call is TRBV15, the J call TRBJ1-6; 12 nucleotides align to TRBD1. Trimming at V came to 3 bases and at J to 11 bases, leaving 8 bases not matched to a gene. The germline V gene has CDR1 LNHNV and CDR2 YYDKDF (reference sequence). The CDR3 is 16 amino acids. The CDR3 DNA reads as TGTGCCACCAGCAGGAGCTCGGGACAGGGGGCTACACCCCTCCACTTT. Protein sequence: CATSRSSGQGATPLHF.

The chain couples TRBV28 to TRBJ2-7; D unclear. The CDR3 totals 14 residues. V dropped 4 bases and J dropped 6 bases, with 16 bases sitting between them. CDR1 MDHEN and CDR2 SYDVKM come from the germline V gene. CDR3 residues: CASSSTARKPEQYF. The CDR3 DNA reads as TGTGCCAGCAGTTCGACTGCTCGTAAACCCGAGCAGTACTTC.

The chain recombines TRBV27 with TRBJ2-2, with 7 positions matching TRBD1. The trim removed 5 bases at V and 3 bases at J, leaving 9 bases unmatched. The length of the CDR3 is 16 residues. Germline CDR1 is MNHEY and CDR2 is SMNVEV (reference sequence). In nucleotides, the CDR3 is TGTGCCAGCAGTCCATCGGACAGGTTAGACACCGGGGAGCTGTTTTTT. Amino acid sequence: CASSPSDRLDTGELFF.

CDR3 DNA: TGTGCCAGCAGCCCGGGACTAGCGGGAGCAAAAGAGACCCAGTACTTC. This translates into CASSPGLAGAKETQYF. The chain has TRBV5-4 and TRBJ2-5, with TRBD2 matching 14 bases. The CDR3 extends over 16 amino acids. The V gene end was trimmed by 4 bases and the J gene end by 3 bases; junction bases not matched to a gene: 5. In germline, CDR1 is SGHNT, CDR2 YYREEE (reference sequence).

The chain has TRBV11-2 and TRBJ2-1; D possibly corresponds to TRBD1 (5 bases). The germline V gene encodes CDR1 SGHAT and CDR2 FQNNGV. The CDR3 is 16 residues long. Trimming cost V 4 bases and J 7 bases, with 20 bases left between them. The DNA of the CDR3 is TGTGCCAGCAGCTCCTTCCTTGGGGCGAAGGGGAATGAGCAGTTCTTC. The encoded protein is CASSSFLGAKGNEQFF. The complete variable domain, with remaining parts taken from reference TRBV11-2 and TRBJ2-1, reads EAGVAQSPRYKIIEKRQSVAFWCNPISGHATLYWYQQILGQGPKLLIQFQNNGVVDDSQLPKDRFSAERLKGVDSTLKIQPAKLEDSAVYLCASSSFLGAKGNEQFFGPGTRLTVL.

The chain uses TRBV4-1 and TRBJ2-3; 9 bases fit TRBD2. V shed 4 bases and J 1 base; nucleotides not matched to a gene: 12. The CDR3 has 18 amino acids. From germline, CDR1 is MGHRA and CDR2 YSYEKL. The CDR3 loop reads CASSPAGTSSAGTDTQYF. CDR3 nucleotide sequence: TGCGCCAGCAGCCCCGCGGGGACTAGCTCCGCGGGCACAGATACGCAGTATTTT.

The CDR3 sequence: CASGEASFVSVFRDDEQYF. The CDR3 bases are TGTGCCAGCGGAGAAGCTAGTTTCGTTTCCGTTTTCCGCGACGACGAGCAGTACTTC. The rearrangement uses TRBV21-1 and TRBJ2-7; the tabulated D call, TRBD2, remains unverified against the DNA. TRBV21-1 corresponds to a pseudogene. The length of the CDR3 is 19 residues.

This clone was picked up one time. This chain links TRBV9 with TRBJ1-4; 7 nucleotides line up with TRBD1. This CDR3 spans 14 amino acids. V lost 3 bases to trimming and J lost 5 bases; unmatched junction nucleotides: 4. Germline values: CDR1 SGDLS, CDR2 YYNGEE. In DNA form, the CDR3 reads TGTGCCAGCAGCGCCGGGACAGAAAATGAAAAACTGTTTTTT. Amino acid sequence: CASSAGTENEKLFF.

The chain has TRBV2 and TRBJ1-5; D gene unclear. The germline CDR1 and CDR2 sequences are SNHLY and FYNNEI. The CDR3 contains 15 residues. V lost 5 bases and J 5 bases, leaving 16 bases between the germline ends. CDR3 region: CASSLGEVSDQPQHF. CDR3 nucleotides: TGTGCCAGCAGTTTGGGAGAGGTCTCAGATCAGCCCCAGCATTTT.

This clone has a handful of counts. V usage is TRBV20-1 and J usage is TRBJ1-1; tentative D call: TRBD1 (6 bases). The CDR3 runs 14 residues. Germline V gives CDR1 DFQATT, CDR2 SNEGSKA (reference sequence). V was pared by 3 bases and J by 9 bases, with 20 bases between. Here the CDR3 reads CSASKQGPVPQAFF. DNA for the CDR3: TGCAGTGCTAGTAAACAGGGCCCCGTCCCCCAAGCTTTCTTT.

This clone came up a few times. V usage is TRBV10-1 and J usage is TRBJ1-1, with TRBD1 as a possible D gene (5 bases). V was clipped by 9 bases and J by 5 bases, with 13 bases between them. Germline V gene data show CDR1 as WNHNN and CDR2 as SYGVQD (reference sequence). This CDR3 has 12 residues. This CDR3 is CARRTRQTEAFF. CDR3 nucleotides: TGCGCCAGACGGACCCGACAGACTGAAGCTTTCTTT.

The rearrangement links TRBV18 to TRBJ1-3; D perhaps matches TRBD1 (5 bases). Germline loops: CDR1 KGHSH, CDR2 LQKENI. Trimming left V 2 bases short and J 4 bases short, with 9 bases between. CDR3 length equals 14 residues. The DNA for the CDR3 is TGTGCCAGCTCACCAATAGGGGAAGGAAACACCATATATTTT. Translated, it gives CASSPIGEGNTIYF.

The V and J genes are TRBV3-1 (or the pseudogene TRBV3-2) and TRBJ1-4, with a possible D match to TRBD1 (6 bases). Germline CDR1 and CDR2: LGHDT and YNNKEL (reference sequence). This CDR3 contains 13 residues. The V and J ends lost 3 bases and 8 bases respectively, with 10 bases between them. The CDR3 sequence is CASSHGQIEKLFF. The CDR3 nucleotides are TGTGCCAGCAGCCATGGACAGATAGAAAAACTGTTTTTT.

The chain couples TRBV5-4 to TRBJ1-3; TRBD1 is a possible D gene (6 bases). Trimming removed 1 base at V and 4 bases at J, with 12 bases between. CDR1 and CDR2 from the germline V gene are SGHNT and YYREEE (reference sequence). The CDR3 has 15 residues. CDR3 residues: CASSLQGLGGNTIYF. In DNA form, the CDR3 reads TGTGCCAGCAGCTTGCAGGGGCTGGGGGGAAACACCATATATTTT.

Turning to this clone: Its ends do not fully match the called genes, so a read error is possible. This chain links TRBV7-7 with TRBJ2-1; 8 bases align to TRBD2. CDR3 length equals 17 residues. CDR1 is SSHAT and CDR2 is FNYEAQ in the germline V gene (reference sequence). The CDR3 DNA sequence: TGTGCTAGCAGCTTAGCGATTCCCGGGGGGGCCTACAATGAGCAGTTCTTC. Amino acid sequence: CASSLAIPGGAYNEQFF.

The V and J genes are TRBV5-1 and TRBJ2-5, with TRBD2 identical over 9 bases. Per germline, CDR1 SGHRS and CDR2 YFSETQ. V shed 3 bases, J shed 4 bases, and the junction held 10 bases outside the gene matches. The CDR3 length is 16 residues. CDR3 in DNA: TGCGCCAGCAGCTGGACTGGGCGGGAGGGCCCAGAGACCCAGTACTTC. Translation: CASSWTGREGPETQYF.

The chain uses TRBV19 and TRBJ2-2; 8 bases align to TRBD2. The CDR3 is made up of 15 amino acids. Unmatched junction bases numbered 10, after V lost 8 bases and J lost 5 bases. In germline, CDR1 is LNHDA, CDR2 SQIVND (reference sequence). CDR3 DNA sequence: TGTGCCAGTGTCAAAGGAGCGGGAGTTACCGGGGAGCTGTTTTTT. Translation gives CASVKGAGVTGELFF.

The genes are TRBV4-3 and TRBJ1-6; D gene uncertain. There are 13 residues in the CDR3. V was trimmed by 0 bases and J by 8 bases, leaving 5 bases between them. Germline V gene data show CDR1 as LGHNA and CDR2 as YSLEER. CDR3: CASSQDEYSPLHF. As DNA, the CDR3 is TGCGCCAGCAGCCAAGATGAGTATTCACCCCTCCACTTT.

This clone was seen once. The V call is TRBV9, the J call TRBJ2-2; TRBD1 might be the D (6 bases). CDR3 length equals 15 residues. CDR1 and CDR2 (germline): SGDLS, YYNGEE. V gave up 0 bases and J gave up 6 bases, with 12 bases separating them. The CDR3 reads CASSVGTARAGELFF. The CDR3, as DNA: TGTGCCAGCAGCGTAGGGACAGCTAGGGCCGGGGAGCTGTTTTTT.

This chain links TRBV9 with TRBJ2-1; 7 bases line up with TRBD2. The CDR3 runs to 15 residues. Per germline, CDR1 SGDLS and CDR2 YYNGEE. The V gene end was trimmed by 0 bases and the J gene end by 3 bases; junction bases not matched to a gene: 3. The CDR3 coding sequence is TGTGCCAGCAGCGTAGGATCTAGCGGCTACAATGAGCAGTTCTTC. It codes for CASSVGSSGYNEQFF. Based on the CDR3 plus reference TRBV9 and TRBJ2-1, the full variable domain is DSGVTQTPKHLITATGQRVTLRCSPRSGDLSVYWYQQSLDQGLQFLIQYYNGEERAKGNILERFSAQQFPDLHSELNLSSLELGDSALYFCASSVGSSGYNEQFFGPGTRLTVL.

Turning to this clone: Compared with germline, one end of the junction differs, possibly owing to a read error. The chain carries TRBV7-7 and TRBJ2-1; the match to TRBD1 covers 11 bases. CDR1 and CDR2 from the germline V gene are SSHAT and FNYEAQ (reference sequence). This CDR3 spans 15 amino acids. The DNA for the CDR3 is TGTGCTAGCAGCTTAGGGACAGGGGGAAGCAATGAGCAGTTCTTC. It translates to CASSLGTGGSNEQFF.

The chain joins TRBV3-1 (or the pseudogene TRBV3-2) to TRBJ2-7; possibly TRBD1 for D (5 bases). V was cut by 4 bases and J by 5 bases, with 9 bases left in between. Germline values: CDR1 LGHDT, CDR2 YNNKEL (reference sequence). The CDR3 contains 12 residues. Written as DNA, the CDR3 is TGTGCCAGCAGCCGGACAACCCACGAGCAGTACTTC. Protein product: CASSRTTHEQYF.

The rearrangement links TRBV5-1 to TRBJ2-7; TRBD2 matches at 13 bases. The germline gives CDR1 SGHRS, CDR2 YFSETQ. V lost 2 bases and J lost 5; bases outside the gene matches: 1. The CDR3 loop spans 14 amino acids. DNA of the CDR3: TGCGCCAGCAGCTTTGGGACTAGCGGGAACGAGCAGTACTTC. This codes for CASSFGTSGNEQYF. The whole variable domain, filled in from reference TRBV5-1 and TRBJ2-7, reads KAGVTQTPRYLIKTRGQQVTLSCSPISGHRSVSWYQQTPGQGLQFLFEYFSETQRNKGNFPGRFSGRQFSNSRSEMNVSTLELGDSALYLCASSFGTSGNEQYFGPGTRLTVT.

The sample holds a few counts of this clone. The V call is TRBV9, the J call TRBJ2-7; 11 positions match TRBD2. The V and J ends lost 1 base and 4 bases, in that order; junction bases with no gene match: 7. CDR1 SGDLS and CDR2 YYNGEE come from the germline V gene. CDR3 length: 16 amino acids. The CDR3 DNA is TGTGCCAGCAGCGTATCGGGACTAGCGGACCAATACGAGCAGTACTTC. Translation gives CASSVSGLADQYEQYF.

This chain joins TRBV11-2 and TRBJ2-7, with TRBD1 as a possible D gene (5 bases). There are 15 residues in the CDR3. V was cut by 2 bases and J by 6 bases, with 17 bases left in between. The germline V gene encodes CDR1 SGHAT and CDR2 FQNNGV. The CDR3 bases are TGTGCCAGCAGCTTACTAGATGAGCCCCAGGGCGAGCAGTACTTC. It encodes CASSLLDEPQGEQYF.

J is TRBJ1-1 and V is TRBV19; tentatively, D is TRBD1 (5 bases). V lost 2 bases to trimming and J lost 7 bases, with 8 bases between them. The CDR3 spans 12 residues. Germline CDR1 and CDR2: LNHDA and SQIVND (reference sequence). The chain's CDR3 is CASSIIRGEAFF. Written as DNA, the CDR3 is TGTGCCAGTAGTATAATTAGGGGTGAAGCTTTCTTT.

J is TRBJ1-3 and V is TRBV5-1; TRBD1 agrees at 8 bases. Germline V CDR1 and CDR2: SGHRS, YFSETQ. This CDR3 spans 15 amino acids. V shed 0 bases, J shed 4 bases, and the junction held 3 bases outside the gene matches. The CDR3 DNA reads TGCGCCAGCAGCTTGGCCCAGGGGGCCGGAAACACCATATATTTT. This sequence encodes CASSLAQGAGNTIYF.